This T cell receptor beta chain is drawn from a study of blood T cell repertoires in COVID-19. This clone was counted a few times. The CDR3 sequence is 14 residues long. Trimming removed 3 bases from V and 7 bases from J; junction bases left unmatched: 6. Germline CDR1 reads SGHVS; CDR2 reads FQNEAQ. As handled by the study authors: From reference gene primer amplification, estimates of nucleated cell counts were derived. Data came from immunoSEQ multiplex PCR; TCRdb stores just in-frame clones and leaves some out. That table gives V, J and clone size, and the DNA gave D and trimming. The table includes roughly 250,000 clones, 80% to 90% detected once. In assigning cohorts, the study relied on participant-reported clinical history.

The receptor's source is a woman in her thirties or forties who had been exposed to COVID-19. The sample comprised PBMCs or T cells enriched from blood (not recorded which). This sequence joins TRBV7-8 and TRBJ1-3; TRBD1 aligns across 7 bases. CDR3 sequence reads: CASSFRQGENTIYF. The DNA for the CDR3 is TGTGCCAGCAGCTTCCGCCAGGGGGAGAACACCATATATTTT. Full variable domain (outside the CDR3, taken from reference TRBV7-8 and TRBJ1-3): GAGVSQSPRYKVAKRGQDVALRCDPISGHVSLFWYQQALGQGPEFLTYFQNEAQLDKSGLPSDRFFAERPEGSVSTLKIQRTQQEDSAVYLCASSFRQGENTIYFGEGSWLTVV.